This TCR beta chain emerged from a study of beta chain features in type 1 diabetes (dated by TCRdb to the late 2010s). For the study in its entirety: Mean age, gender distribution, total cell number and subset yield did not differ between patients and healthy donors. A total of some 100,000,000 sorted cells were examined across all samples, and a strong correlation was observed between cell number per subset and RNA yield. The study compared TCRB repertoires of sorted circulating CD4+ T cell subsets between recently diagnosed type 1 diabetes patients and matched healthy donors. Whereas all 30 or so donors provided naive and central memory subsets, regulatory and stem cell-like memory subsets were isolated from just 8 patients and about eight healthy donors. What the authors observed across the whole study: HLA sub-analyses involved small numbers of individuals, so any influence of HLA type on TCRB rearrangement remained unresolved. Naive, central memory and regulatory TCRB repertoires appeared more similar among patients than among healthy donors. In all four CD4+ subsets, TCRB CDR3 length was moderately but significantly shorter in type 1 diabetes patients. At VDJ recombination sites, type 1 diabetes patients had fewer insertions and more deleted nucleotides, which implies abnormalities in thymic rearrangement. PCR might favor shorter templates, but patient and control samples were amplified and corrected together, so any skew would affect both groups equally. Because cDNA was sequenced instead of genomic DNA, activated cells with high expression could be over-represented, although the groups did not differ in activation or CD3 levels.

From each donor, a single peripheral blood sample of 100 to 150 mL on average was drawn into heparinised tubes. A BD FACSAria II and a panel including CD45RO, CCR7, CD25, CD127, CD95 and CD27 were used to sort naive, central memory, regulatory and stem cell-like memory CD4+ T cells. Every sorted population had a purity above 98%. PBMCs were isolated right away by Lymphoprep density gradient centrifugation and were stained directly, without culture. So that batch effects would be minimized, each experiment stained and sorted samples in pairs, pairing one healthy donor with one patient. This clone turned up a few times. Its antigen remains undetermined. No base quality values were provided; no much bigger clone lies one nucleotide off. CDR1 and CDR2, looked up from the germline V gene, are KGHSH and LQKENI. A distance of 12 bases separates the germline ends of V and J, which lose 0 bases and 4 bases respectively. Counted from cysteine to phenylalanine, this CDR3 has 15 amino acids. CDR3 DNA is the only sequence kept; it has 45 bases, read in frame from the first base.

All of the isolated RNA was reverse transcribed with the High Capacity cDNA Reverse Transcription Kit, so expressed TCRB transcripts were sequenced. Naive, central memory and regulatory T cell samples underwent deep immunoSEQ sequencing, averaging roughly 3.5 million total reads per sample. Sorted cells were lysed in RLT buffer, and RNA was extracted using DNase-treated RNeasy Micro or Mini kits according to cell number. Each cell subset was processed separately to prevent cross-contamination, with patient and healthy donor samples processed together. The immunoSEQ multiplex PCR was used to amplify TCRB sequences from cDNA, yielding 87-bp fragments that span the CDR3 region. Sequencing of the amplicons was done on the Illumina HiSeq platform. The study's processing was this. PCR bias was computationally corrected using synthetic template baselines, reads within Hamming distance 2 were collapsed, and singletons that could not be merged were discarded. Reads were aligned to IMGT to assign V, D and J genes, CDR3 length, and insertions or deletions at six rearrangement sites. Within each subset, clonotype counts were normalized to the number of sorted cells before true diversity and Gini coefficients were calculated with the tcR R package. The overlap coefficient, calculated on TCRB nucleotide sequences, was used to measure repertoire sharing. Out-of-frame TCRB sequences from naive cells were analyzed as a proxy for the pre-selection repertoire. Held by TCRdb, this immuneACCESS table contains in-frame sequences only and omits some clones. Under half of the omission traces to an unresolved V gene where checked; the cause of the rest is unknown. V and J calls and clone size are given by that table; D and trimming were obtained from the DNA. The sample yields 600,000 to 700,000 clones; roughly 12% were counted once. Over 0.1% of the sample is in the top ten clones.

The clonotype comes from a man younger than 40 with type 1 diabetes. The sample taken for sequencing was naive CD4+ T cells from blood. The cell subset or site label here, explained by the study, means: true naive CD4+ T cells. The receptor chain draws on TRBV18 and TRBJ1-1; no D segment can be confidently identified. The DNA is as follows: TGTGCCAGCTCACCACCGCCTGGTAAGGGCACTGAAGCTTTCTTT. This gives the protein CASSPPPGKGTEAFF.